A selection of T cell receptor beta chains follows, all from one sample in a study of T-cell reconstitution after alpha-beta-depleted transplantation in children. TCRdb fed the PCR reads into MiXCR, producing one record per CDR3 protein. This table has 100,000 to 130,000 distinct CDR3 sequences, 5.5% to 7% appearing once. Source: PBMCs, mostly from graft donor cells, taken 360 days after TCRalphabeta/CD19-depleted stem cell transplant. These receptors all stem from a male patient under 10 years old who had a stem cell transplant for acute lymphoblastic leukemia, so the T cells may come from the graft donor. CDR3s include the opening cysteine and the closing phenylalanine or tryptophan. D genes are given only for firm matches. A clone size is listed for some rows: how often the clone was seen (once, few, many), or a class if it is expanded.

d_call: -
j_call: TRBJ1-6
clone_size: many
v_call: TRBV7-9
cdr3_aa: CASSFDGRGRNSPLHF
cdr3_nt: TGTGCCAGCAGCTTCGATGGACGGGGGCGAAATTCACCCCTCCACTTT

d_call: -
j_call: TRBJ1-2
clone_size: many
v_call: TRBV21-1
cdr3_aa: CASTPDQDGYTF
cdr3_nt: TGTGCCAGCACCCCGGACCAGGATGGCTACACCTTC

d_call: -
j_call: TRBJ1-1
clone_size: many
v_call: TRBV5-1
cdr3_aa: CASSSEGLMAEAFF
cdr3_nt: TGCGCCAGCAGCTCGGAGGGGTTGATGGCTGAAGCTTTCTTT

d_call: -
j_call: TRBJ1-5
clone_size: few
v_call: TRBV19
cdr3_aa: CASTRYGGGQPQHF
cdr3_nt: TGTGCCAGTACTCGATACGGGGGCGGGCAGCCCCAGCATTTT

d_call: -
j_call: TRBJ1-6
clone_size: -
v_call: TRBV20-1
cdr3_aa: CSARMGNSPLHF
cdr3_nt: TGCAGTGCTAGGATGGGGAATTCACCCCTCCACTTT

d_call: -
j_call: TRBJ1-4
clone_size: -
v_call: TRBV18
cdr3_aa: CASSPIPPTRGEKLFF
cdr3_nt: TGTGCCAGCTCACCAATACCGCCGACCCGAGGTGAAAAACTGTTTTTT

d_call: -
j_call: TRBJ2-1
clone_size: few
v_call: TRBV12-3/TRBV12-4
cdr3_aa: CSSSFVYNEQFF
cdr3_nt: TGTTCCAGCAGTTTCGTGTACAATGAGCAGTTCTTC

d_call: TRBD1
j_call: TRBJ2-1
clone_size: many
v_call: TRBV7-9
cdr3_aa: CASSNLPGQGFQEQFF
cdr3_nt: TGTGCCAGCAGCAACCTTCCGGGACAGGGTTTTCAGGAGCAGTTCTTC

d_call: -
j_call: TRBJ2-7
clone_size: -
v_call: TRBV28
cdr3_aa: CASSGRTDSYEQYF
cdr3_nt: TGTGCCAGCAGTGGGCGGACGGACTCCTACGAGCAGTACTTC

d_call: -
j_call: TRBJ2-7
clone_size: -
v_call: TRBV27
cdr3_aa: CASSRGLMGEQYF
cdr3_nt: TGTGCCAGCAGTCGAGGACTTATGGGCGAGCAGTACTTC

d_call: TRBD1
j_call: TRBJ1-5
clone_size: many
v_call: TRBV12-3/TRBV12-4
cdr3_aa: CASSPFDRVSNQPQHF
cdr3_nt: TGTGCCAGCAGTCCATTCGACAGGGTGAGCAATCAGCCCCAGCATTTT

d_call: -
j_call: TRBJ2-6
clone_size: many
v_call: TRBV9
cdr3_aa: CASSVYSGANVLTF
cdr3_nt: TGTGCCAGCAGCGTCTACTCTGGGGCCAACGTCCTGACTTTC

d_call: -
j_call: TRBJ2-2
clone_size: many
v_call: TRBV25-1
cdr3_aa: CASSEYTGGVTGELFF
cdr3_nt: TGTGCCAGCAGTGAATATACCGGGGGTGTCACCGGGGAGCTGTTTTTT

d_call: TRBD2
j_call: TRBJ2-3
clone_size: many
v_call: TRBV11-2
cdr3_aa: CASSLASGAADTQYF
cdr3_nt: TGTGCCAGCAGCTTAGCTAGCGGAGCCGCAGATACGCAGTATTTT

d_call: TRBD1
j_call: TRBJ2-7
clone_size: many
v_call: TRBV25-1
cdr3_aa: CASIDRGRYEQYF
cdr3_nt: TGTGCCAGCATCGACAGGGGGCGGTACGAGCAGTACTTC

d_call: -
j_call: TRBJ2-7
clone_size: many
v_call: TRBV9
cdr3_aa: CASSVDSSSYEQYF
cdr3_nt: TGTGCCAGCAGCGTAGACAGTTCCTCCTACGAGCAGTACTTC

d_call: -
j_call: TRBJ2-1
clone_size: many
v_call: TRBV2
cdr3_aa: CASSEGDYPDDEQFF
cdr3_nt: TGTGCCAGCTCCGAAGGGGATTATCCGGACGATGAGCAGTTCTTC

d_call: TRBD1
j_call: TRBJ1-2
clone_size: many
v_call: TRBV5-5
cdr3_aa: CASSLGDRFYGYTF
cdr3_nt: TGTGCCAGCAGCTTGGGGGACAGGTTTTATGGCTACACCTTC

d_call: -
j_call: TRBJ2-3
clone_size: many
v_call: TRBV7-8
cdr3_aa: CASSLVAPQWPRTDTQYF
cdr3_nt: TGTGCCAGCAGCTTAGTGGCCCCCCAGTGGCCACGCACAGATACGCAGTATTTT

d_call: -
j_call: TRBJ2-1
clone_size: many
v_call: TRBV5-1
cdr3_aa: CASSLGAKVGGSYNEQFF
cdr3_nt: TGCGCCAGCAGCTTGGGCGCGAAGGTGGGTGGTTCCTACAATGAGCAGTTCTTC

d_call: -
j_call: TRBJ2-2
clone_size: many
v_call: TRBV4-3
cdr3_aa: CASSQDAAGELFF
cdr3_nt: TGCGCCAGCAGCCAAGACGCAGCCGGGGAGCTGTTTTTT

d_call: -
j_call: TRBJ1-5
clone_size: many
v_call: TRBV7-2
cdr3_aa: CASSLGVGSNQPQHF
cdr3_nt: TGTGCCAGCAGCTTAGGTGTAGGAAGCAATCAGCCCCAGCATTTT

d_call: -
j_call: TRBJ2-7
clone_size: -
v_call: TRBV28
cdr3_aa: CASGHTGGVYEQYF
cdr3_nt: TGTGCCAGCGGCCATACAGGGGGGGTCTACGAGCAGTACTTC

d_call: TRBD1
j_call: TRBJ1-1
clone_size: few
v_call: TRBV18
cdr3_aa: CASSQGARGTEAFF
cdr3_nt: TGTGCCAGCTCACAGGGGGCGCGGGGCACTGAAGCTTTCTTT

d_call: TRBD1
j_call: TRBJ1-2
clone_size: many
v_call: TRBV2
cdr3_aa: CASSGQGHTF
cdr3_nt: TGTGCCAGCAGTGGACAGGGCCACACCTTC

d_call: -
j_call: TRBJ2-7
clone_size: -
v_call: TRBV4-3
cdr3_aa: CASSQDRTASLVEQYF
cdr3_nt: TGCGCCAGCAGCCAAGATAGAACAGCTTCCCTAGTAGAGCAGTACTTC

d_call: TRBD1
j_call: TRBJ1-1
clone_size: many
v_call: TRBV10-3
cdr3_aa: CATGQGAEAFF
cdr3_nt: TGTGCCACCGGACAGGGGGCTGAAGCTTTCTTT

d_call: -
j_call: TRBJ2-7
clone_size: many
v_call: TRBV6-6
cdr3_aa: CASTTGDIYEQYF
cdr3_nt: TGTGCCAGCACTACGGGGGACATCTACGAGCAGTACTTC

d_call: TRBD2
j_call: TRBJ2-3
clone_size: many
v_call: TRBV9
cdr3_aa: CASSVGASGVPLDTQYF
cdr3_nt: TGTGCCAGCAGCGTAGGGGCTAGCGGGGTCCCTTTGGATACGCAGTATTTT

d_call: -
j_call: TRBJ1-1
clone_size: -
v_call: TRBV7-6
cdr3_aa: CASSLREMNTEAFF
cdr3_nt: TGTGCCAGCAGCCTACGGGAGATGAACACTGAAGCTTTCTTT